Below are 14 T cell receptor beta chains sequenced from a single sample in a study of blood T cell repertoires in COVID-19. The repertoire was sequenced with immunoSEQ multiplex PCR; TCRdb's copy has only in-frame clones and lacks some. The data hold some 150,000 clones, with approximately 89% observed a single time. The sequenced sample consisted of peripheral blood. These receptors all come from a human donor in a cohort sampled during active COVID-19.

The chain couples TRBV6-5 to TRBJ2-4, with TRBD2 matching over 11 bases. There are 16 residues in the CDR3. The V gene's germline CDR1 is MNHEY and CDR2 SVGAGI. With 0 bases clipped from V and 4 bases from J, the junction kept 2 bases outside the gene matches. CDR3 in DNA: TGTGCCAGCAGTTACTCCAGACTAGCGGGGAAAAACATTCAGTACTTC. Translating it yields CASSYSRLAGKNIQYF.

The V call is TRBV28, the J call TRBJ1-5; tentatively, D is TRBD1 (5 bases). The CDR3 is 15 amino acids. Trimming took off 5 bases at V and 4 bases at J, with 15 bases between the two ends. Germline V CDR1 and CDR2: MDHEN, SYDVKM. The CDR3 loop reads CASSKPGLGNQPQHF. The DNA of the CDR3 is TGTGCCAGCAGTAAGCCAGGGTTAGGGAATCAGCCCCAGCATTTT. Looking up the rest from reference TRBV28 and TRBJ1-5 gives the full variable domain: DVKVTQSSRYLVKRTGEKVFLECVQDMDHENMFWYRQDPGLGLRLIYFSYDVKMKEKGDIPEGYSVSREKKERFSLILESASTNQTSMYLCASSKPGLGNQPQHFGDGTRLSIL.

The chain employs TRBV5-1 and TRBJ2-1; TRBD1 might be the D (5 bases). V dropped 3 bases and J dropped 7 bases, with 8 bases sitting between them. This CDR3 contains 12 residues. The V gene's germline CDR1 is SGHRS and CDR2 YFSETQ. CDR3: CASSSQGNEQFF. DNA for the CDR3: TGCGCCAGCAGCTCGCAGGGAAATGAGCAGTTCTTC. Supplemented by reference TRBV5-1 and TRBJ2-1, the full variable domain reads KAGVTQTPRYLIKTRGQQVTLSCSPISGHRSVSWYQQTPGQGLQFLFEYFSETQRNKGNFPGRFSGRQFSNSRSEMNVSTLELGDSALYLCASSSQGNEQFFGPGTRLTVL.

CDR3 nucleotide sequence: TGTGCCAGCAGCGTAGACGCCACAACGGAGGGCTCACCCCTCCACTTT. This codes for CASSVDATTEGSPLHF. The rearrangement joins TRBV9 to TRBJ1-6; no reliable D call. CDR3 length equals 16 residues. V was trimmed by 0 bases and J by 10 bases, leaving 17 bases between them. Germline values: CDR1 SGDLS, CDR2 YYNGEE.

This clone has only a few counts. The V call is TRBV9, the J call TRBJ2-1; the match to TRBD2 covers 8 bases. V shed 4 bases, J shed 7 bases, and the junction held 13 bases outside the gene matches. Germline V gives CDR1 SGDLS, CDR2 YYNGEE. The CDR3 is 16 amino acids. The DNA of the CDR3 is TGTGCCAGCAGCCCCTACCCCCGGGGGGGACCTAATGAGCAGTTCTTC. It is translated as CASSPYPRGGPNEQFF.

CDR3 DNA: TGCAGTGCTGCGGGGCCGAATGAGCAGTTCTTC. Encoded protein: CSAAGPNEQFF. The gene calls are TRBV20-1 and TRBJ2-1, with D maybe TRBD2 (6 bases). V gave up 5 bases and J gave up 7 bases, with 9 bases separating them. This CDR3 region has 11 residues. Germline-derived CDR1 and CDR2 are DFQATT and SNEGSKA (reference sequence).

The rearrangement joins TRBV4-3 to TRBJ1-2, with a weak D call TRBD1 (6 bases). The CDR3 spans 15 residues. Looked up from germline, CDR1 is LGHNA and CDR2 is YSLEER. Trimming shortened V by 3 bases and J by 3 bases, and 14 bases separated the two germline ends. The CDR3 protein is CASSHGGPRDYGYTF. CDR3 nucleotides: TGCGCCAGCAGCCATGGGGGCCCTCGGGACTATGGCTACACCTTC.

The chain employs TRBV27 and TRBJ2-3; 8 bases fit TRBD2. Germline CDR1 is MNHEY and CDR2 is SMNVEV (reference sequence). Unmatched junction bases numbered 5, after V lost 4 bases and J lost 2 bases. The CDR3 is made up of 15 amino acids. The CDR3 DNA sequence: TGTGCCAGCAGTTGGCGGGGGGCCTCCACAGATACGCAGTATTTT. It specifies CASSWRGASTDTQYF.

The V and J genes are TRBV25-1 and TRBJ2-5; D possibly corresponds to TRBD1 (5 bases). Trimming took off 2 bases at V and 4 bases at J, with 14 bases between the two ends. Germline-derived CDR1 and CDR2 are MGHDK and SYGVNS. This CDR3 has 15 residues. CDR3 amino acids: CASSEGGAMTETQYF. In nucleotides, the CDR3 is TGTGCCAGCAGTGAAGGTGGGGCTATGACAGAGACCCAGTACTTC.

This chain links TRBV10-3 with TRBJ2-5; 9 nucleotides align to TRBD2. The CDR3 runs to 13 residues. Germline loops: CDR1 ENHRY, CDR2 SYGVKD. V dropped 4 bases and J dropped 4; count of bases not matched to a gene: 1. The CDR3 here is CAISGGGGETQYF. The CDR3 region has the DNA TGTGCCATCAGTGGCGGGGGGGGAGAGACCCAGTACTTC.

The genes are TRBV5-1 and TRBJ1-3; the D is unclear. The V gene's germline CDR1 is SGHRS and CDR2 YFSETQ. V was trimmed by 0 bases and J by 3 bases, leaving 7 bases between them. This CDR3 spans 14 amino acids. CDR3 sequence (DNA): TGCGCCAGCAGCTTGGAAGTCAGTGGAAACACCATATATTTT. This translates into CASSLEVSGNTIYF.

This chain uses TRBV9 with TRBJ1-1; D ambiguous. This CDR3 comprises 13 residues. In germline, CDR1 is SGDLS, CDR2 YYNGEE. Trimming cost V 4 bases and J 1 base, with 8 bases left between them. This chain's CDR3 is CASSPLRNTEAFF. The CDR3 DNA follows: TGTGCCAGCAGCCCCCTCCGGAACACTGAAGCTTTCTTT.

This clone was counted a single time. The CDR3 DNA reads as TGTGCCAGCAGCCCAGGTGACTATGGCTACACCTTC. Protein sequence: CASSPGDYGYTF. This chain uses TRBV5-6 with TRBJ1-2, with D hard to call. The CDR3 totals 12 residues. V was trimmed by 4 bases and J by 3 bases, leaving 7 bases between them. Per the germline V gene, CDR1 is SGHDT and CDR2 is YYEEEE.

Comments on this clone: In the same sample, other DNA sequences code for this CDR3. The gene calls are TRBV5-4 and TRBJ1-2, with 9 bases matching TRBD1. CDR3 length: 14 amino acids. V lost 2 bases, J lost 8 bases, and 7 bases stayed unmatched. From germline, CDR1 is SGHNT and CDR2 YYREEE (reference sequence). The CDR3 loop reads CASSLPGQGGGYTF. The CDR3 DNA follows: TGTGCCAGCAGCTTACCGGGACAGGGAGGCGGCTACACCTTC.